This T cell receptor (beta chain) was identified in a study of CD8+ T cells in alopecia areata. The V and J ends lost 5 bases and 3 bases respectively, with 14 bases between them. This CDR3 region has 15 residues. CDR1 is SGHVS, CDR2 FQNEAQ, per germline. As for treatment: oral pan-JAK inhibitor, 5-10 mg twice daily. Once RNA had been extracted, it was reverse transcribed into cDNA to act as the sequencing template. Assay used: immunoSEQ multiplex PCR; TCRdb lists only in-frame clones, some missing. This repertoire shows 150,000 to 200,000 clones, 60% found once; its top ten account for approximately 1%.

The sequencing here drew on CD4+ T cells sorted from blood, taken at week 24, from a patient treated with tofacitinib. This receptor was taken from a human donor with alopecia areata. The chain uses TRBV7-8 and TRBJ2-1; D is perhaps TRBD1 (6 bases). The DNA for the CDR3 is TGTGCCAGCAGCCCTCAGGGGTCAATCTACAATGAGCAGTTCTTC. Protein sequence: CASSPQGSIYNEQFF.